This TCR beta chain originates from a study of T-cell reconstitution after alpha-beta-depleted transplantation in children. The study's findings and limits: The study reportedly traced alpha-beta T cells about two months after transplant to several hundred expanded graft clones. The main origin of T-cell counts and diversity one year after transplant was newly produced T cells. Some patients showed high day-60 TCRbeta diversity, which derived from surviving recipient T cells and thymic progenitors.

Between the trimmed V and J ends, which lost 1 base and 0 bases, there was a span of 11 bases. The CDR3 sequence is 16 residues long. Per germline, CDR1 SGHRS and CDR2 YFSETQ. This clonotype was observed at least ten times. Its antigen is not identified. Researchers prepared the TCRbeta library using unique molecular identifiers, the study reports. TCRdb independently ran MiXCR on the PCR reads; one entry per CDR3 protein. The top ten hold about a sixth of the sample, which has around 94,000 distinct CDR3 sequences, about 7.5% seen once. This material consisted of PBMCs, taken before TCRalphabeta/CD19-depleted stem cell transplant. The rearrangement joins TRBV5-1 to TRBJ2-4; unclear D gene. The clonotype comes from a boy between 2 and 10 years old with acute lymphoblastic leukemia, due to receive a stem cell transplant. CDR3 amino acids: CASSLYGDLAKNIQYF. The CDR3 nucleotides read TGCGCCAGCAGCTTGTACGGTGATTTAGCCAAAAACATTCAGTACTTC.